Below, 30 T cell receptor beta chains from the same sample are listed, as sequenced in a study of tumor and adjacent non-tumor tissue in lung cancer. No cell sorting was done before RNA was extracted from the tissue. The normal lung tissue was taken more than 3 cm from the tumor edge. A modified ARM-PCR protocol with three rounds of nested PCR amplified TCRbeta. TCRdb used MiXCR to reprocess the multiplex PCR reads, holding one entry per CDR3 protein. The sample holds some 100,000 distinct CDR3 sequences; 60% to 80% are singletons and the top ten take over 15%. The sequenced sample consisted of distant non-tumor lung tissue. The source of these receptors is a man between 60 and 75 years old with non-small cell lung cancer.

This clonotype was seen once. The CDR3 does not end in the conserved phenylalanine or tryptophan, so this is likely a read error. Because the CDR3's place on the DNA is in doubt, the DNA is left out and the CDR3 is given as listed by TCRdb. The genes are TRBV29-1 and TRBJ1-1; the D segment call TRBD1 is taken from the table without a DNA check. A total of 12 residues make up the CDR3, ends included. CDR1 is SQVTM and CDR2 is ANQGSEA in the germline V gene. The CDR3: CSVATGITETFI.

The rearrangement links TRBV6-2 or TRBV6-3 to TRBJ2-2, with 9 positions matching TRBD2. Trimming at V came to 9 bases and at J to 3 bases, leaving 5 bases not matched to a gene. Germline CDR1 MNHEY, CDR2 SVGEGT. CDR3 length: 14 amino acids. Here the CDR3 reads CASGIAGDTGELFF. The CDR3 DNA reads as TGTGCCAGTGGGATAGCGGGAGACACCGGGGAGCTGTTTTTT.

This clonotype was detected only a few times. This may be a read error, as it is one base from a much larger clone. The chain uses TRBV6-5 and TRBJ1-4; TRBD1 matches 10 bases. From germline, CDR1 is MNHEY and CDR2 SVGAGI. V dropped 2 bases and J dropped 6; count of bases not matched to a gene: 6. The CDR3 has 16 amino acids. This CDR3 reads CASSYTATGGHEKLFF. The CDR3 DNA reads as TGTGCCAGCAGTTACACCGCGACAGGGGGCCATGAAAAACTGTTTTTT.

Note on this clonotype: Relative to the germline gene, one junction end is altered; a read error may explain this. This chain uses TRBV5-1 with TRBJ1-6; a possible D gene is TRBD1 (5 bases). The germline gives CDR1 SGHRS, CDR2 YFSETQ. The CDR3 is 14 residues long. CDR3 region: CASSPGTVDSLLLF. The CDR3, as DNA: TGCGCCAGCAGCCCGGGGACGGTAGATTCACTCCTCCTCTTT.

Comment on this clonotype: A much larger clone differs from this one at a single base, so this may be a read error. V gene TRBV20-1 combines with J gene TRBJ2-5, with 11 bases that match TRBD2. The germline V gene has CDR1 DFQATT and CDR2 SNEGSKA (reference sequence). This CDR3 has 15 residues. CDR3 residues: CNASLAGGGVETQYF. The DNA of the CDR3 is TGCAATGCTAGTCTAGCGGGGGGAGGAGTAGAGACCCAGTACTTC.

The chain recombines TRBV20-1 with TRBJ2-2; possibly TRBD2 for D (7 bases). V lost 1 base and J lost 3, with 15 bases in between. The CDR3 has 16 residues. Germline lookup yields CDR1 DFQATT and CDR2 SNEGSKA (reference sequence). DNA of the CDR3: TGCAGTGCTAGAGGCTTCGCGGGGGCGGACACCGGGGAGCTGTTTTTT. Residues: CSARGFAGADTGELFF.

This clonotype has at least ten counts. The V gene is TRBV4-3, the J gene TRBJ2-1; 12 bases map to TRBD2. The CDR3 extends over 17 amino acids. V lost 2 bases, J lost 0 bases, and 2 bases stayed unmatched. CDR1 LGHNA and CDR2 YSLEER come from the germline V gene. The CDR3 nucleotides read TGCGCCAGCAGCCAAACTAGCGGGAGGCCCTCCTACAATGAGCAGTTCTTC. Amino acids: CASSQTSGRPSYNEQFF.

Comments on this clonotype: With a much larger clone just one base away, this may be a read error. The chain is built from TRBV6-1 and TRBJ2-5; D is uncertain. The CDR3 spans 13 residues. Germline CDR1 is MNHNS and CDR2 is SASEGT. V was cut by 6 bases and J by 4 bases, with 12 bases left in between. CDR3: CASRYSIRETQYF. The CDR3 DNA reads TGTGCCAGCAGATATAGCATCCGAGAGACCCAGTACTTC.

This clonotype appeared many times. In nucleotides, the CDR3 is TGTGCCAGCAGCCCCGGGGACAGTGATCCCCAGCATTTT. It is translated as CASSPGDSDPQHF. The chain has TRBV6-2 or TRBV6-3 and TRBJ1-5; 7 positions match TRBD1. The CDR3 has 13 residues. V shed 6 bases and J 10 bases; nucleotides not matched to a gene: 9. Germline V gene data show CDR1 as MNHEY and CDR2 as SVGEGT.

The chain combines TRBV9 with TRBJ2-2; TRBD2 matches 11 bases. J was trimmed by 1 base and V by 3 bases; bases with no gene match: 5. The germline CDR1 and CDR2 sequences are SGDLS and YYNGEE. This CDR3 has 17 residues. CDR3: CASSGGLAELNTGELFF. The CDR3 bases are TGTGCCAGCAGCGGGGGACTAGCGGAGCTGAACACCGGGGAGCTGTTTTTT.

The chain links TRBV4-1 to TRBJ1-5; D unclear. The CDR3 runs to 15 residues. Deletions cut 11 bases from V and 3 bases from J, with 20 bases between. Germline-derived CDR1 and CDR2 are MGHRA and YSYEKL. As DNA, the CDR3 is TGCGCCGGCTGCCAAGACCTCGGTTCCAATCAGCCCCAGCATTTT. Protein sequence: CAGCQDLGSNQPQHF.

This clonotype was detected ten times or more. J is TRBJ2-2 and V is TRBV12-3 or TRBV12-4; the D gene is possibly TRBD1 (6 bases). The CDR3 length is 15 residues. V lost 7 bases and J lost 3, with 15 bases in between. The CDR3 spells CASIPTGTYTGELFF. The CDR3 bases are TGTGCCAGCATCCCGACAGGTACCTACACCGGGGAGCTGTTTTTT.

For this clonotype: Germline is not matched at one junction end, which may reflect a read error. The chain has TRBV6-1 and TRBJ2-5; D not certain. Germline V CDR1 and CDR2: MNHNS, SASEGT. The CDR3 is made up of 16 amino acids. CDR3 residues: CVSSEVGIPREETQYF. Here the CDR3 DNA reads TGTGTCAGCAGTGAAGTCGGCATCCCAAGGGAAGAGACACAGTACTTC.

On this clonotype: A read error is likely, as this CDR3 ends without the conserved phenylalanine or tryptophan. The genes are TRBV29-1 and TRBJ1-2; a possible D gene is TRBD1 (5 bases). Trimming removed 6 bases at V and 6 bases at J, with 17 bases between. CDR3 length equals 13 residues. Germline lookup yields CDR1 SQVTM and CDR2 ANQGSEA. CDR3 amino acids: CSVRKGRLDGYTS. The CDR3 nucleotides are TGCAGCGTAAGAAAGGGGCGTCTGGATGGCTACACCTCC.

This clonotype was seen more than once but under ten times. A much larger clonotype is one base distant, so this may be a read error. The genes are TRBV6-6 and TRBJ1-1; TRBD1 might be the D (6 bases). The CDR3 sequence is 13 residues long. Germline V gene data show CDR1 as MNHNY and CDR2 as SVGAGI (reference sequence). CDR3 sequence reads: CASRPTGFTEALF. The CDR3 DNA sequence: TGTGCCAGCAGACCAACAGGGTTCACTGAAGCTTTATTT.

Concerning this clonotype itself: The conserved final phenylalanine or tryptophan is absent from the CDR3, which likely points to a read error. The V gene is TRBV11-2, the J gene TRBJ2-3, with 9 bases identical to TRBD1. Germline V CDR1 and CDR2: SGHAT, FQNNGV. This CDR3 is built from 14 residues. The CDR3 loop reads CASSKGQGSDTQYS. The CDR3 DNA sequence: TGTGCCAGCAGCAAGGGACAGGGTTCAGATACCCAGTATTCT.

Of note for this clonotype: A junction boundary mismatches the germline segment, possibly from a read error. The chain is built from TRBV13 and TRBJ2-5, with TRBD2 identical over 9 bases. This CDR3 is 14 amino acids long. CDR1 is PRHDT, CDR2 FYEKMQ, per germline (reference sequence). The CDR3 loop is CASSSGGGGETEYF. The CDR3 nucleotides are TGTGCCAGCAGCTCCGGCGGGGGGGGAGAGACCGAGTACTTC.

This clonotype was observed many times. The V and J genes are TRBV6-2 or TRBV6-3 and TRBJ2-1; 7 nucleotides match TRBD1. The V and J ends lost 5 bases and 13 bases, in that order; junction bases with no gene match: 11. The CDR3 has 13 residues. Germline V gene lookup returns CDR1 MNHEY and CDR2 SVGEGT. The CDR3 spells CASSTGSRQGQFF. In nucleotides, the CDR3 is TGTGCCAGCAGTACGGGGAGTCGACAGGGACAGTTCTTC.

About this clonotype itself: Mismatch with germline at one junction end may stem from a read error. The genes are TRBV10-3 and TRBJ2-5; TRBD2 matches 15 bases. Germline values: CDR1 ENHRY, CDR2 SYGVKD. There are 16 residues in the CDR3. The CDR3 DNA reads as TGTGCCATCAGCACGGGACTAGCGGGGGGTTTGGAGACCCAGCACTTC. Translation: CAISTGLAGGLETQHF.

The chain has TRBV7-3 and TRBJ1-1; 10 nucleotides match TRBD1. The CDR3 loop spans 13 amino acids. CDR1 and CDR2 (germline): SGHTA, FQGTGA. Trimming removed 5 bases from V and 11 bases from J; junction bases left unmatched: 8. As DNA, the CDR3 is TGTGCCAGCAGCACAGGACAGGGGGTCAACGCTTTCTTT. Translation: CASSTGQGVNAFF.

Of note for this clonotype: A much larger clone differs from this one at a single base, so this may be a read error. The chain has TRBV16 and TRBJ2-7; no clear D. Germline V lookup: CDR1 KGHSY, CDR2 FQNENV. The CDR3 spans 11 residues. CDR3 sequence: CANSQSYEQYF. In DNA, the CDR3 is TGTGCCAACAGCCAATCGTACGAGCAGTACTTC.

J is TRBJ1-2 and V is TRBV6-1; possibly TRBD1 for D (6 bases). Germline V lookup: CDR1 MNHNS, CDR2 SASEGT. CDR3 length equals 18 residues. V was clipped by 6 bases and J by 4 bases, with 27 bases between them. CDR3 sequence (DNA): TGTGCCAGCAGGGGGTTCGACAGGATATTCATTAAGGGCTATGGCTACACCTTC. This translates into CASRGFDRIFIKGYGYTF.

Turning to this clonotype: The junction departs from germline at one end; a sequencing error may be responsible. The CDR3 DNA follows: TGCAGTGCTAGAGATCCCGGGACAGGGGTTTACAATGAGCGGTTATTC. It encodes CSARDPGTGVYNERLF. The V call is TRBV20-1, the J call TRBJ2-1; TRBD1 aligns across 10 bases. This CDR3 contains 16 residues. The germline V gene encodes CDR1 DFQATT and CDR2 SNEGSKA (reference sequence).

A remark on this clonotype: The junction departs from germline at one end; a sequencing error may be responsible. The rearrangement joins TRBV29-1 to TRBJ2-1; the D gene is possibly TRBD2 (6 bases). Germline CDR1 reads SQVTM; CDR2 reads ANQGSEA. The CDR3 contains 15 residues. The CDR3 sequence is CSVEGTFLSYNEQLF. CDR3 nucleotides: TGCAGTGTTGAAGGGACTTTCCTCTCCTACAATGAGCAGCTTTTC.

On this clonotype: The junction departs from the called germline gene at one end, perhaps through a read error. The chain recombines TRBV6-1 with TRBJ2-1; no definite D call. CDR1 and CDR2 (germline): MNHNS, SASEGT. This CDR3 comprises 14 residues. The CDR3, as DNA: TGTGCCATCAGTGCCCCGCTGGGCTACAGTGAGCAGTTCTTC. It yields the protein CAISAPLGYSEQFF.

This clonotype was detected once. At one end, the junction sequence differs from germline, possibly due to a read error. The chain joins TRBV5-1 to TRBJ2-2; 9 nucleotides line up with TRBD1. The CDR3 is 15 residues long. Germline V lookup: CDR1 SGHRS, CDR2 YFSETQ. DNA for the CDR3: TGCGCCAGCATACGGGACAGGGTGGACACCGGGGCGCTGTTTTTT. This gives the protein CASIRDRVDTGALFF.

As concerns this clonotype: A much larger clone lies a single base off, so this may be a read error. The rearrangement uses TRBV13 and TRBJ2-7, with 9 bases identical to TRBD1. The CDR3 has 13 residues. The trim removed 8 bases at V and 6 bases at J, leaving 8 bases unmatched. CDR1 is PRHDT and CDR2 is FYEKMQ in the germline V gene (reference sequence). CDR3: CASSTGGRCEQYF. The DNA for the CDR3 is TGTGCCAGCTCTACAGGGGGCCGCTGCGAGCAGTACTTC.

About this clonotype: The conserved phenylalanine or tryptophan normally closing the CDR3 is absent here, so this likely arose from a read error. The DNA is left out, because the CDR3 cannot be placed on it with certainty; the CDR3 is given as TCRdb lists it. The CDR3 sequence is CASSRQGGRETQYY. The rearrangement joins TRBV12-3 or TRBV12-4 to TRBJ2-5; the table's D call of TRBD2 was not tested on the DNA. The CDR3 has 14 residues if both end residues are counted.

In this sample, this clonotype turned up a few times. Because the CDR3 is missing its conserved closing phenylalanine or tryptophan, this is likely a read error. The rearrangement uses TRBV20-1 and TRBJ2-7; no firm D call. Deletions cut 6 bases from V and 5 bases from J, with 11 bases between. This CDR3 comprises 11 residues. CDR1 is DFQATT and CDR2 is SNEGSKA in the germline V gene (reference sequence). The CDR3 loop reads CSASPANEQYL. CDR3 coding DNA: TGCAGTGCCTCCCCCGCCAACGAGCAGTACCTC.

This clonotype was counted many times. This chain uses TRBV6-6 with TRBJ1-4; D gene unclear. Trimming removed 2 bases at V and 3 bases at J, with 13 bases between. Germline V gene sequence: CDR1 MNHNY, CDR2 SVGAGI (reference sequence). The CDR3 contains 16 residues. CDR3 nucleotides: TGTGCCAGCAGTTACGATGTCCCCTGGGCTAATGAAAAACTGTTTTTT. This translates into CASSYDVPWANEKLFF.